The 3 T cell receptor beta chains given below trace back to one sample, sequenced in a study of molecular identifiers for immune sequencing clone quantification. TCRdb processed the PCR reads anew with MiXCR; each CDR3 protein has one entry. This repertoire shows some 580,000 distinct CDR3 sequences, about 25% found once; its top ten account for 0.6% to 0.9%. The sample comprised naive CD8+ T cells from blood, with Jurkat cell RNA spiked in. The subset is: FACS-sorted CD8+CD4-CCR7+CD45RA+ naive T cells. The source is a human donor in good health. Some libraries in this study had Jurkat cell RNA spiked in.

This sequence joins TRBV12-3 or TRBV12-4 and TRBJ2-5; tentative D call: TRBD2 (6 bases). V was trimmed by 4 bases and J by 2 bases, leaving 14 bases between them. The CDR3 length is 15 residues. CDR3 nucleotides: TGTGCCAGCAGTTCATGGAGGGTAGGGCAAGAGACCCAGTACTTC. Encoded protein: CASSSWRVGQETQYF.

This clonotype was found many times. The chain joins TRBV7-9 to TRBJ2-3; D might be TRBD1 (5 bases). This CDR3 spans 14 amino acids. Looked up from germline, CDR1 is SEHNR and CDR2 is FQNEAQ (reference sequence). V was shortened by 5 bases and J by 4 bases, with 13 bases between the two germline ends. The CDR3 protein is CASSLYRSADTQYF. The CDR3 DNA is TGTGCCAGCAGCCTTTACAGGTCGGCAGATACGCAGTATTTT.

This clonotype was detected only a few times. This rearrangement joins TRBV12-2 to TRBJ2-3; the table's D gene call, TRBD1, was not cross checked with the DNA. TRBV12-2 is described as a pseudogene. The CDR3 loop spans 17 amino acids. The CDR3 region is CASRLRGGVISTDTQYF. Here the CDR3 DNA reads TGTGCAAGTCGCTTACGGGGCGGAGTAATAAGCACAGATACGCAGTATTTT.